The 9 T cell receptor beta chains given below trace back to one sample, sequenced in a study of blood T cell repertoires in COVID-19. Using immunoSEQ multiplex PCR, the repertoire was profiled, and TCRdb retains in-frame clones only, with some absent. Of approximately 82,000 clones listed, approximately 80% are singletons. Sequenced sample: peripheral blood. The receptors here all came from a woman in her sixties or seventies with acute or convalescent COVID-19.

The rearrangement links TRBV6-4 to TRBJ1-2; a possible D gene is TRBD1 (6 bases). Germline-derived CDR1 and CDR2 are MRHNA and SNTAGT. Trimming cost V 3 bases and J 6 bases, with 11 bases left between them. The CDR3 is 13 residues long. In nucleotides, the CDR3 is TGTGCCAGCAGTGATTCAGGGGTCGATGGCTACACCTTC. This encodes CASSDSGVDGYTF.

The chain couples TRBV5-1 to TRBJ2-7; perhaps TRBD2 as D (5 bases). Trimming took 7 bases from V and 3 from J, leaving 14 bases between them. This CDR3 has 13 residues. In germline, CDR1 is SGHRS, CDR2 YFSETQ. The CDR3 DNA reads as TGCGCCAGCTACTCCCCCACTAGCTACGAGCAGTACTTC. Translating gives CASYSPTSYEQYF.

The rearrangement links TRBV5-6 to TRBJ1-5, with D unclear. The length of the CDR3 is 16 residues. Germline CDR1 is SGHDT and CDR2 is YYEEEE. V lost 2 bases and J 2 bases, leaving 14 bases between the germline ends. The CDR3: CASSLLTGGGNQPQHF. The DNA for the CDR3 is TGTGCCAGCAGCTTATTGACGGGTGGAGGCAATCAGCCCCAGCATTTT.

This clone came up once. J is TRBJ1-5 and V is TRBV6-6, with D hard to call. The V and J ends lost 5 bases and 6 bases respectively, with 17 bases between them. CDR1 and CDR2 (germline): MNHNY, SVGAGI (reference sequence). The CDR3 spans 15 residues. The CDR3 nucleotides read TGTGCCAGCAGTCCTATTGGGGTAGGGAGTCAGCCCCAGCATTTT. Translation: CASSPIGVGSQPQHF.

V and J are TRBV30 and TRBJ1-4; D may be TRBD1 (6 bases). Per germline, CDR1 GTSNPN and CDR2 SVGIG (reference sequence). V was pared by 6 bases and J by 6 bases, with 11 bases between. This CDR3 comprises 12 residues. The CDR3 protein is CACQGFDEKLFF. The CDR3, as DNA: TGTGCCTGTCAGGGGTTCGATGAAAAACTGTTTTTT.

Only one count was recorded for this clone. The V call is TRBV2, the J call TRBJ2-5; TRBD2 is a possible D gene (5 bases). Germline values: CDR1 SNHLY, CDR2 FYNNEI. This CDR3 is 13 amino acids long. V was clipped by 4 bases and J by 4 bases, with 10 bases between them. The CDR3 spells CASSGRPAETQYF. The CDR3 bases are TGTGCCAGCAGTGGGAGGCCCGCAGAGACCCAGTACTTC. Using reference TRBV2 and TRBJ2-5 for the parts outside the CDR3, the full variable domain is EPEVTQTPSHQVTQMGQEVILRCVPISNHLYFYWYRQILGQKVEFLVSFYNNEISEKSEIFDDQFSVERPDGSNFTLKIRSTKLEDSAMYFCASSGRPAETQYFGPGTRLLVL.

The chain recombines TRBV5-1 with TRBJ2-5; possible D gene TRBD1, 5 bases. CDR3 size: 16 residues. CDR1 and CDR2 from the germline V gene are SGHRS and YFSETQ. Trimming took off 6 bases at V and 1 base at J, with 19 bases between the two ends. The CDR3 DNA reads TGCGCCAGCAACGACAGTCCGTTGTCTCTCCAAGAGACCCAGTACTTC. Amino acid sequence: CASNDSPLSLQETQYF.

The rearrangement joins TRBV2 to TRBJ2-1; 10 nucleotides agree with TRBD2. J was trimmed by 5 bases and V by 3 bases; bases with no gene match: 4. Germline loops: CDR1 SNHLY, CDR2 FYNNEI. The CDR3 is 15 residues long. CDR3 sequence reads: CASSDGTSEDNEQFF. CDR3 coding DNA: TGTGCCAGCAGTGACGGGACTAGCGAGGACAATGAGCAGTTCTTC.

V usage is TRBV6-1 and J usage is TRBJ1-2; 8 bases agree with TRBD1. Looked up from germline, CDR1 is MNHNS and CDR2 is SASEGT. There are 15 residues in the CDR3. Losses at the gene ends were 1 base for V and 0 bases for J; bases not matched to a gene: 1. The CDR3: CASSEVRGPNYGYTF. DNA of the CDR3: TGTGCCAGCAGTGAAGTCAGGGGGCCTAACTATGGCTACACCTTC.